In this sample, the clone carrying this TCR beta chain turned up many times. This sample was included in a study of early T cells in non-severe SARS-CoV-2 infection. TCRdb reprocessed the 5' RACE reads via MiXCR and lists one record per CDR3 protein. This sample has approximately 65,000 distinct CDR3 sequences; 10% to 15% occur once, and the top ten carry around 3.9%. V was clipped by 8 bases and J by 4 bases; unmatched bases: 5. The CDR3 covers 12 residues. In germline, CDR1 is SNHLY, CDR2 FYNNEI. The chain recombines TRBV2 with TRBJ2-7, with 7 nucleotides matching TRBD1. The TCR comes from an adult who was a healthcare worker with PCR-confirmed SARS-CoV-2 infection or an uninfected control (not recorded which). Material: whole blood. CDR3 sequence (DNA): TGTGCCAGCGAGCAGGGGGATTACGAGCAGTACTTC. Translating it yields CASEQGDYEQYF. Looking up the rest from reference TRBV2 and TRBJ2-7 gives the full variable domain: EPEVTQTPSHQVTQMGQEVILRCVPISNHLYFYWYRQILGQKVEFLVSFYNNEISEKSEIFDDQFSVERPDGSNFTLKIRSTKLEDSAMYFCASEQGDYEQYFGPGTRLTVT.